The TCR beta chain under discussion was sequenced for a study of cytomegalovirus exposure and HLA in healthy donors (dated by TCRdb to about 2017). The study in broad terms: An earlier analysis of several hundred of the donors reported more than 250 Gb of sequence data and some 120 million unique TCR beta sequences from about 179 million T cells. Across about 370 genotyped donors of the cohort, an average of roughly 200,000 unique TCR beta nucleotide sequences per donor were sequenced, and around 20% of those sequences were non-productive. An early release that covered about 600 HLA-typed donors contained approximately 320 gigabases of sequencing data and 65 million to 100 million unique TCR sequences. In an earlier analysis of a few hundred of the donors, high-throughput TCR beta sequencing was used to judge whether each TCR beta V gene segment behaved as functional or pseudogenic. Genome-wide SNP genotypes for about 60% of the roughly 670 donors were used in a later genetic analysis, which treated that subset as a discovery cohort. Typing coverage varied by locus: roughly 629-640 donors for A, B, C, DRB1 and DQB1; approximately 560 for DQA1; 606 for DPA1; around 490 for DPB1. Rather than drawing on any new phenotypic data, the later analysis identified candidate immune exposures from TCR beta sequences and the way those sequences occurred across donors. To predict cytomegalovirus infection status, the study brought together high-throughput TCR immunosequencing, statistical association of individual TCRs with disease status, and machine learning. In addition to the first cohort of 666 subjects, a separate validation cohort of approximately 130 different subjects was used. Roughly 5 DR-DQ haplotypes were handled as single units for association and clustering, since linkage in the cohort was strong. In a later analysis, previously published TCR beta repertoires from fewer than 750 donors were re-analyzed and high-resolution HLA genotyping was added so that TCR occurrence patterns could be studied. Donor age, sex, ethnicity and CMV serostatus were compiled together with the repertoire data. The study used immunosequencing to profile the T cell repertoires of hundreds of subjects and linked those repertoires to cytomegalovirus serostatus. Of the 300 to 500 genotyped donors, over 80% were placed in the genetic ancestry cluster associated with self-reported Caucasian donors. The study aimed to test whether signatures of past pathogen exposure could be identified by cataloging public T cell receptors. All discovery cohort repertoires had been generated using a single sequencing platform. HLA typing covered class I and class II loci at four-digit resolution. Beyond this particular receptor, the publication reports: A further reported finding was that TCR beta sequences accurately predicted the HLA-A and HLA-B alleles for most subjects in the first cohort. In a later analysis, HLA-associated TCR beta chains were found to be more clonally expanded and to have lower generation probabilities than equally common non-associated chains. Because HLA typing was missing for some donors at each locus, association tests included only the typed subset. Correlated functional status among segregating V segments might be attributable to linkage disequilibrium, but an unknown experimental factor could not be ruled out. An earlier analysis of 450 to 750 of the donors showed that most TCR beta V segments appeared in productive rearrangements either about 87% or about 30% of the time, which broadly matched IMGT annotations. For the cohort, immune exposure information was limited to CMV serostatus. The study listed approximately 150 TCR beta chains as associated with cytomegalovirus. A later analysis reported that several top co-occurrence clusters appeared linked to parvovirus B19, influenza, CMV and Epstein-Barr virus. A later analysis associated 17,000 or so TCR beta sequences with specific HLA alleles at a false discovery rate of 0.05. In vitro tests confirmed that three of the cytomegalovirus-associated TCR beta chains recognize cytomegalovirus antigens. Because counts were too low, roughly 16 rarely observed V segments, including chromosome 9 orphons, were left out of the earlier analysis of approximately 580 of the donors. The sequencing pipeline was judged likely to have produced a cluster of highly shared sequence variants as a technical artifact. A later analysis found that TCR association rates varied across HLA loci, with DRB1 alleles showing the most associated TCRs and HLA-C alleles the fewest. Across donors, most TCR sequences were observed very rarely, whereas some public TCRs were present in many individuals. When HLA alleles, especially DR and DQ, strongly co-occurred, TCR associations were difficult to assign to individual alleles. The classifier was reported to diagnose cytomegalovirus status with high specificity and sensitivity in both the original cohort and the validation cohort. The authors suggested that the approach could potentially be extended to other disease states and immunological phenotypes. An association between a missense DCLRE1C variant and V-gene and J-gene trimming of TCR beta chains was found in a later genetic analysis and replicated in an independent cohort. According to a later genetic analysis, donors in an Asian-associated ancestry cluster had fewer N-insertions in productive TCRs than the roughly 670-donor mean. Some IMGT-functional V segments, including TRBV6-2 and TRBV6-3, could not be told apart with the 87-base-pair reads, so those segments were excluded. Sequencing depth was assumed to be roughly uniform across donors in the presence/absence analyses, though that assumption may not hold. This cohort had only TCR beta chains sequenced, and the lack of alpha or paired-chain data limited which features could be detected. According to a later analysis, most CMV-associated TCR beta chains appeared to be HLA-restricted, and the HLA associations seemed to be driven largely by CMV exposure.

The germline V end is reduced by 5 bases and the J end by 2 bases; junction bases left unmatched: 19. Based on the germline V gene, the CDR1 and CDR2 sequences are SGHVS and FQNEAQ. The CDR3 spans 20 residues, from the cysteine through the phenylalanine. Just CDR3 DNA is preserved here, 60 bases in frame from base 1. On this clone itself: Its binding antigen is unknown. Nothing much larger sits one base from this clone, and base qualities are not available.

The cohort consisted of some 670 healthy bone marrow donors. All cohort members were sampled while nominally healthy, although unrecorded immune exposures were likely present. The donor was CMV seropositive and was included in the group of almost 300 seropositive cohort members. A peripheral blood sample was provided by each donor, and peripheral blood mononuclear cells were used for TCR beta sequencing. Genomic DNA extraction from the blood cell samples was performed with the Qiagen DNeasy Blood Extraction Kit. Library generation was performed with the immunoSEQ multiplex PCR assay. For the multiplex PCR, a mixture combining 60 forward primers for TCR Vbeta segments and 13 reverse primers for TCR Jbeta segments was used. The CDR3 region of rearranged TCR beta genes was amplified from genomic DNA with a multiplex PCR assay. On the Illumina HiSeq System, the amplified TCR beta libraries were sequenced as 87-base-pair reads. For the original study's pipeline: A later analysis counted approximately 74 million unique TCR beta chains across the 550 to 750 repertoires, and around 9.9 million of these chains were shared by at least two donors. Raw reads were error-corrected and collapsed into unique sequences by a nearest-neighbor algorithm in which closely related sequences were merged to remove PCR and sequencing errors. To assign V, D and J gene segments, CDR3 sequences were aligned to IMGT reference sequences. For a sequence to be retained, at least a six-nucleotide match to both a V gene segment and a J gene segment was required. A rearrangement was called productive if the CDR3 had no stop codons and remained in frame with V and J, and every other rearrangement was called non-productive. CDR3 was defined according to IMGT convention as the region running from the second conserved V-encoded cysteine to the conserved J-encoded phenylalanine. The earlier analysis of about 500 of the donors excluded sequences that lacked an unambiguous match to a single V gene segment. An earlier analysis of 450 to 650 of the donors called V segments functional above 56.7% productive rearrangements and segregating when the between-donor standard deviation exceeded 5%. A statistical classification framework was developed to diagnose cytomegalovirus status using the catalog of TCR beta chain sequences. V and J gene assignment, in a later analysis, came from comparing TCR nucleotide sequences with IMGT/GENE-DB human TR gene sequences. Using the TCRdist pipeline, a later analysis assigned CDR3 sequences along with most-parsimonious VDJ recombination scenarios. A later analysis defined each TCR beta chain by its CDR3 amino acid sequence plus V-gene family, and excluded reads lacking a unique V-gene family. As a way to deal with suspected cross-contamination and a sequencing artifact, a later analysis dropped nearly 600 nucleotide sequences that were highly shared and had low generation probability. For each public chain, a later analysis derived a clonal expansion index from normalized ranks of inferred template counts within each repertoire. Generation probabilities in a later analysis came from a VDJ recombination model fitted to out-of-frame rearrangements, and those results were checked against IGoR. In a later analysis, TCR-TCR, TCR-HLA and TCR-CMV co-occurrence was scored with hypergeometric tests, and a repertoire-size bias correction was applied to TCR pairs. To estimate false discovery rates, a later analysis permuted the HLA or CMV assignments 20 times. In a later analysis, co-occurring TCRs were grouped using DBSCAN, and TCRdist sequence similarity was added for clustering within HLA-allele-positive subsets. Repertoires with fewer than 30,000 or more than 120,000 public chains, plus five repertoires with anomalous nucleotide sharing, were excluded from co-occurrence clustering. The source is immuneACCESS, and TCRdb retained only in-frame sequences with V and J called. Part of the clones is not carried over; for the studies checked, unresolved V genes explain less than half of this, and the remainder is unexplained. V and J calls and clone size are copied from that table; D and trimming were computed from the DNA. The sample table lists 200,000 to 250,000 clones, 77% of them with a count of one. The ten largest clones capture roughly 2.5% of the sample.

The chain is assembled from TRBV7-8 and TRBJ1-5, with 9 middle bases fitting TRBD1. Sample: PBMCs. The sequence was obtained from a woman aged 60-75 years in good health and CMV-seropositive. The sequenced DNA: TGTGCCAGCAGCACGCTAGGGAGGGGACAGGGACTTAAGGGCAATCAGCCCCAGCATTTT. This codes for CASSTLGRGQGLKGNQPQHF.